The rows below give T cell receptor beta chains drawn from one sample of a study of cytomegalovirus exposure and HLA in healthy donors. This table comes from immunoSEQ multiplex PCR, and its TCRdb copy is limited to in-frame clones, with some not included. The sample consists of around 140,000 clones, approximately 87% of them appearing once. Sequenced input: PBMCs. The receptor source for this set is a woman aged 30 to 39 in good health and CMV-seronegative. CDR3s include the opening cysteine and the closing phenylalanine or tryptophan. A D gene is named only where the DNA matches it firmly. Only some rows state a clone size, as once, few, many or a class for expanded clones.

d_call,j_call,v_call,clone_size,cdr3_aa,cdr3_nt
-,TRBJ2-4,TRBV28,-,CASSLFSGQGLGLVKNIQYF,TGTGCCAGCAGTTTATTTTCCGGGCAGGGATTAGGTTTAGTCAAAAACATTCAGTACTTC
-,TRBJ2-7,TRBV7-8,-,CASSQGAFEREQYF,TGTGCCAGCAGCCAAGGGGCGTTCGAACGCGAGCAGTACTTC
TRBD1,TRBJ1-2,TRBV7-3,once,CASSTGTGSLGYTF,TGTGCCAGCAGTACGGGGACAGGGAGCCTTGGCTACACCTTC
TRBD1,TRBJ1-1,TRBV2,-,CASSRGDRGTTEAFF,TGTGCCAGCAGCCGAGGGGACAGGGGGACGACTGAAGCTTTCTTT
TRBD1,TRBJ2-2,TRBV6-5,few,CASSYSPQGATGELFF,TGTGCCAGCAGTTACTCCCCACAGGGGGCGACCGGGGAGCTGTTTTTT
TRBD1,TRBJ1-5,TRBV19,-,CASADRANQPQHF,TGTGCCAGCGCCGACAGGGCTAATCAGCCCCAGCATTTT
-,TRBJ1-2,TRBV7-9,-,CASSLVPGNYGYTF,TGTGCCAGCAGCTTAGTCCCGGGAAACTATGGCTACACCTTC
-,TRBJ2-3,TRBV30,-,CAWGGVHTDTQYF,TGTGCCTGGGGAGGGGTGCACACAGATACGCAGTATTTT
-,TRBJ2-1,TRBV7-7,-,CASSPGLSNEQFF,TGTGCCAGCAGCCCGGGACTGTCCAATGAGCAGTTCTTC
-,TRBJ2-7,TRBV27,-,CASSSSGEQYF,TGTGCCAGCAGTTCCAGCGGGGAGCAGTACTTC
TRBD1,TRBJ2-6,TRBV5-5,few,CASSWGTVSSGANVLTF,TGTGCCAGCAGCTGGGGGACAGTGAGCTCTGGGGCCAACGTCCTGACTTTC
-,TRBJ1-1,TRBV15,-,CATSRVPSNEAFF,TGTGCCACCAGCAGAGTGCCCAGTAATGAAGCTTTCTTT
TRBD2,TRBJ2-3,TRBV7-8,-,CASSFASGRATDTQYF,TGTGCCAGCAGCTTCGCTAGCGGGAGGGCCACAGATACGCAGTATTTT
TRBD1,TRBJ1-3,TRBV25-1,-,CASSGSPGGEAGNTIYF,TGTGCCAGCAGTGGATCCCCAGGGGGAGAGGCTGGAAACACCATATATTTT
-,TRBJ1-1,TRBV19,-,CASSLTANTEAFF,TGTGCCAGTAGCCTGACAGCGAACACTGAAGCTTTCTTT
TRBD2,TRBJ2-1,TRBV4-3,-,CASSQDRSSGSYNEQFF,TGCGCCAGCAGCCAAGATCGATCTAGCGGGTCCTACAATGAGCAGTTCTTC
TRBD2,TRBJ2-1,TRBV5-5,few,CASSQGLADYNEQFF,TGCGCCAGCAGCCAAGGACTAGCGGACTACAATGAGCAGTTCTTC
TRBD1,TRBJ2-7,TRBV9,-,CASSVEGTASYEQYF,TGTGCCAGCAGCGTAGAGGGGACAGCGTCCTACGAGCAGTACTTC
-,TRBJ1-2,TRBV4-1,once,CASSQGIVRENYGYTF,TGCGCCAGCAGCCAAGGTATAGTCCGAGAAAACTATGGCTACACCTTC
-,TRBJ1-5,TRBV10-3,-,CAAGGGHNNQPQHF,TGTGCCGCGGGGGGGGGCCATAACAATCAGCCCCAGCATTTT
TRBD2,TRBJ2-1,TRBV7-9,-,CASSSLAGGPGEQFF,TGTGCCAGCAGCTCCTTAGCGGGGGGGCCCGGTGAGCAGTTCTTC
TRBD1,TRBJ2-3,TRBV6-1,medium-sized,CASSEKGTGADTQYF,TGTGCCAGCAGTGAGAAGGGTACAGGGGCAGATACGCAGTATTTT
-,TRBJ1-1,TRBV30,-,CAWSVGGNTEAFF,TGTGCCTGGAGTGTAGGAGGGAACACTGAAGCTTTCTTT
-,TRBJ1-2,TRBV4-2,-,CASSQEPGEYYGYTF,TGTGCCAGCAGCCAAGAGCCAGGGGAATACTATGGCTACACCTTC
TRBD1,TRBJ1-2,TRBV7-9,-,CASSLDPGTEMYGYTF,TGTGCCAGCAGCCTTGACCCCGGGACAGAAATGTATGGCTACACCTTC
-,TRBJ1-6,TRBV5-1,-,CASSLGGENSPLHF,TGCGCCAGCAGCTTGGGGGGGGAGAATTCACCCCTCCACTTT
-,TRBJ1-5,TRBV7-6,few,CASSPRGWNQPQHF,TGTGCCAGCAGCCCCAGGGGTTGGAATCAGCCCCAGCATTTT
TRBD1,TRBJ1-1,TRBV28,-,CATKPLTGGYTEAFF,TGTGCCACCAAACCGTTGACAGGGGGTTACACTGAAGCTTTCTTT
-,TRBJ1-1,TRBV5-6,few,CASSQGGGINTEAFF,TGTGCCAGCAGCCAGGGTGGAGGGATAAACACTGAAGCTTTCTTT
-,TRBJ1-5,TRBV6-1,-,CASSDPQFSNQPQHF,TGTGCCAGCAGTGACCCCCAATTTAGCAATCAGCCCCAGCATTTT
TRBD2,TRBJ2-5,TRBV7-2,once,CASSSERGSLQETQYF,TGTGCCAGCAGCTCGGAGCGGGGCTCACTACAAGAGACCCAGTACTTC
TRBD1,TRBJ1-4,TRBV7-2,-,CATRPGQADEKLFF,TGTGCCACCCGCCCTGGACAGGCAGATGAAAAACTGTTTTTT
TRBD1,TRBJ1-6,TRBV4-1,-,CASSQVQGVNSPLHF,TGCGCCAGCAGCCAAGTTCAGGGGGTGAATTCACCCCTCCACTTT
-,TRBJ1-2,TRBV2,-,CASSELPNQPNYGYTF,TGTGCCAGCAGTGAGCTACCCAATCAACCTAACTATGGCTACACCTTC
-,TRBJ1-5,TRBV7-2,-,CASSLTGRNQPQHF,TGTGCCAGCAGCTTAACAGGACGCAATCAGCCCCAGCATTTT
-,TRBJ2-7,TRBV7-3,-,CASSPQGRAYEQYF,TGTGCCAGCAGCCCACAGGGACGGGCCTACGAGCAGTACTTC
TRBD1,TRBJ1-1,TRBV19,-,CASSKGQITNTEAFF,TGTGCCAGTAGTAAGGGACAGATAACGAACACTGAAGCTTTCTTT
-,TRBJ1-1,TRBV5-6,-,CASSFLSGVGAFF,TGTGCCAGCAGCTTCTTATCGGGGGTTGGGGCTTTCTTT
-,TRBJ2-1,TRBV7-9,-,CASSSRTGLSSYNEQFF,TGTGCCAGCAGCTCGCGCACAGGGCTTTCGTCCTACAATGAGCAGTTCTTC
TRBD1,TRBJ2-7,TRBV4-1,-,CASSHGPLTGGSYEQYF,TGCGCCAGCAGCCACGGGCCCTTGACAGGGGGCTCCTACGAGCAGTACTTC
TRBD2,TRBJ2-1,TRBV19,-,CASSIAAAGNNEQFF,TGTGCCAGTAGTATAGCGGCAGCGGGGAACAATGAGCAGTTCTTC
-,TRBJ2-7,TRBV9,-,CASSVGVGLSYEQYF,TGTGCCAGCAGCGTGGGGGTGGGACTCTCCTACGAGCAGTACTTC
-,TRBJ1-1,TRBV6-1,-,CASPNPGMNTEAFF,TGTGCCAGCCCAAACCCGGGGATGAACACTGAAGCTTTCTTT
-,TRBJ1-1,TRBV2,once,CASRSQPNTEAFF,TGTGCCAGCAGGTCACAGCCGAACACTGAAGCTTTCTTT
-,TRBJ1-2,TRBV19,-,CASSIYPPSGGYTF,TGTGCCAGTAGTATATACCCTCCTAGTGGTGGCTACACCTTC
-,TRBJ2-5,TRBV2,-,CASRGERETQYF,TGTGCCAGCAGGGGAGAACGGGAGACCCAGTACTTC
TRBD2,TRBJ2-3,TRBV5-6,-,CASSFGRGDTQYF,TGTGCCAGCAGCTTCGGGAGGGGAGATACGCAGTATTTT
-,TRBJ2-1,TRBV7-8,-,CASSHRAGSYNEQFF,TGTGCCAGCAGCCACAGAGCGGGTTCCTACAATGAGCAGTTCTTC
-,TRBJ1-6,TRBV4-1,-,CASSQIQANSPLHF,TGCGCCAGCAGCCAGATACAGGCGAATTCACCCCTCCACTTT